This TCR beta chain was sequenced in a study of patients and donors after allogeneic stem cell transplantation. CDR3 size: 14 residues. The V gene lost 4 bases and the J gene lost 5 bases, with 9 bases spanning the gap. Germline CDR1 and CDR2: MNHNS and SASEGT. A few counts support this clonotype. TCRdb called the RT-PCR reads again in MiXCR, with one record for every CDR3 protein. The sample shows some 880,000 distinct CDR3 sequences, approximately 19% of them seen only once. The sequencing sample was made of blood, either unsorted or a sorted T cell fraction (not recorded which). This rearrangement joins TRBV6-1 to TRBJ1-6; D might be TRBD1 (5 bases). This TCR was recovered from a human donor who was either an allogeneic HSCT recipient or a stem cell or donor lymphocyte infusion donor (not recorded which). It is not recorded whose cells these are; they may come from a transplant donor. DNA for the CDR3: TGTGCCAGCAGTGGGGGACCAAATAATTCACCCCTCCACTTT. As protein: CASSGGPNNSPLHF.